The present TCR beta chain was sequenced within a study of memory CD4+ T cells and cytomegalovirus serostatus. The assay was immunoSEQ multiplex PCR, and TCRdb's table has in-frame clones only and misses some. The table shows about 52,000 clones, with around 83% occurring only once. This clone was recorded only once. The antigen remains undetermined. Whole-study results and caveats: A US-trained random forest predicted CMV serostatus with median AUC around 0.91.

CDR3 length equals 10 residues. CDR1 and CDR2 (germline): DFQATT, SNEGSKA (reference sequence). Between the trimmed V and J ends, which lost 2 bases and 5 bases, there was a span of 3 bases. Single viable CD3+CD4+CD8-CD45RO+ cells were sorted as the memory CD4+ T cells. Sequencing input: memory CD4+ T cells from blood. The chain carries TRBV20-1 and TRBJ2-5; D uncertain. The receptor was isolated from an adult in good health and CMV-seropositive. CDR3 residues: CSARRETQYF. The CDR3 DNA reads as TGCAGTGCTAGAAGGGAGACCCAGTACTTC.